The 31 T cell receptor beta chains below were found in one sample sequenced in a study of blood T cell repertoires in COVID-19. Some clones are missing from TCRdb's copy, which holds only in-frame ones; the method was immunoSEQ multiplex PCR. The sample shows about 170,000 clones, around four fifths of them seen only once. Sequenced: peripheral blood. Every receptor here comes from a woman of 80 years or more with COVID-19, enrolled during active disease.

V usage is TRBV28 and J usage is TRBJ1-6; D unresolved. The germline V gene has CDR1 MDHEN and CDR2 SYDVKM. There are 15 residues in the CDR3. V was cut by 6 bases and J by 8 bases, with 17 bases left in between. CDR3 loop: CASRRSDGSDSPLHF. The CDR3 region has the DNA TGTGCCAGCAGGCGAAGCGACGGAAGCGATTCACCCCTCCACTTT.

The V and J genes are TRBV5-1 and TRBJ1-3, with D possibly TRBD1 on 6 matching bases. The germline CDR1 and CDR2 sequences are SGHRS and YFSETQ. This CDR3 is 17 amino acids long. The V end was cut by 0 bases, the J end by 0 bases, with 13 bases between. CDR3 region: CASSLGATGSSGNTIYF. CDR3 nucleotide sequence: TGCGCCAGCAGCTTGGGGGCCACAGGGAGCTCTGGAAACACCATATATTTT.

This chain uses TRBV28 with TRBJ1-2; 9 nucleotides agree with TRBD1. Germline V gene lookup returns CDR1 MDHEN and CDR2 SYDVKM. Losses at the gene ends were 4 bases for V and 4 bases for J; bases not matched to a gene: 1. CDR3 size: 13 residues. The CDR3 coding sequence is TGTGCCAGCAGTTCGACAGGGGGCTATGGCTACACCTTC. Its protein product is CASSSTGGYGYTF.

CDR3: CASSPVQGAGELFF. CDR3 DNA sequence: TGTGCCAGCAGTCCCGTCCAGGGCGCCGGGGAGCTGTTTTTT. The chain links TRBV11-3 to TRBJ2-2; tentatively, D is TRBD1 (5 bases). The CDR3 loop spans 14 amino acids. V was pared by 6 bases and J by 6 bases, with 14 bases between. CDR1 and CDR2 (germline): SGHNT, YENEEA.

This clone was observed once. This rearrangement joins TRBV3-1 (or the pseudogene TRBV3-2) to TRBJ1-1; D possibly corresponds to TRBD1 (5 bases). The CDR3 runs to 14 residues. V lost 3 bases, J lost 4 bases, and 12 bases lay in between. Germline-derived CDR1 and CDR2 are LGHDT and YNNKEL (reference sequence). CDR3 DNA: TGTGCCAGCAGCCACACGACAGTGGGCACTGAAGCTTTCTTT. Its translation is CASSHTTVGTEAFF.

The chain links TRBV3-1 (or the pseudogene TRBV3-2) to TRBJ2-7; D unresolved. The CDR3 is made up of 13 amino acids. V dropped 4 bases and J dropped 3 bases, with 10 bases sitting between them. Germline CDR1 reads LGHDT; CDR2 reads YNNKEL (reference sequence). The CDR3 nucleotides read TGTGCCAGCAGCCTCCTTCACGGCTACGAGCAGTACTTC. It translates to CASSLLHGYEQYF.

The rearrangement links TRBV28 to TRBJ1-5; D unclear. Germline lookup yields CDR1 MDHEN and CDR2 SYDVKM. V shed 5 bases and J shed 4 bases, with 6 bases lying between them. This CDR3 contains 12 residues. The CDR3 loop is CASSLVNQPQHF. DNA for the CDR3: TGTGCCAGCAGTCTAGTAAATCAGCCCCAGCATTTT.

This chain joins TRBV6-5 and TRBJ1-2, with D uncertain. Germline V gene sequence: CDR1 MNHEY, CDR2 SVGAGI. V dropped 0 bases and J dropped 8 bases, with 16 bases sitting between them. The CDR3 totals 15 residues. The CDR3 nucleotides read TGTGCCAGCAGTTACTCGCGGCGGGTTTCGGGAGGCTACACCTTC. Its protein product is CASSYSRRVSGGYTF.

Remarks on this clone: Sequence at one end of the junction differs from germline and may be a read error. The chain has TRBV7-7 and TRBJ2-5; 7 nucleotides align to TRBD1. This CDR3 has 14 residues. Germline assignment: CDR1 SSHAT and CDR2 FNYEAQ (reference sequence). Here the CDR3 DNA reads TGTGCTAGCAGCCGAACAGGGGTCCAAGAGACCCAGTACTTC. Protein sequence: CASSRTGVQETQYF.

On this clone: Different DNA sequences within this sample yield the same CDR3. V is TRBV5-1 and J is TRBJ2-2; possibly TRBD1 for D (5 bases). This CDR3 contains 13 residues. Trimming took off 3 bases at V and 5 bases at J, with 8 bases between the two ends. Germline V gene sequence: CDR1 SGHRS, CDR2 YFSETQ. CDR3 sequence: CASSSQGTGELFF. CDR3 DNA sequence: TGCGCCAGCAGCTCCCAGGGAACCGGGGAGCTGTTTTTT.

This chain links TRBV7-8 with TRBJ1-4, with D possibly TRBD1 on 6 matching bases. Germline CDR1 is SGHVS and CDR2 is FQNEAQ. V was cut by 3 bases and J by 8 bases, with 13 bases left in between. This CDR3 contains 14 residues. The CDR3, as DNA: TGTGCCAGCAGCTTCAGGGGCTGGGGAGAAAAACTGTTTTTT. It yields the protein CASSFRGWGEKLFF.

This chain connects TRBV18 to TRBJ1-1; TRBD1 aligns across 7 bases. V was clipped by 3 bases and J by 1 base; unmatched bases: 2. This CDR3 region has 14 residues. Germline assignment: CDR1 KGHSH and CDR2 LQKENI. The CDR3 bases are TGTGCCAGCTCACCCGGACAGGCGAACACTGAAGCTTTCTTT. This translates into CASSPGQANTEAFF.

CDR3: CASGLAGGDTQYF. CDR3 sequence (DNA): TGTGCCAGCGGACTAGCGGGGGGGGATACGCAGTATTTT. The V call is TRBV27, the J call TRBJ2-3, with TRBD2 identical over 15 bases. The CDR3 is 13 amino acids. Germline V gene lookup returns CDR1 MNHEY and CDR2 SMNVEV (reference sequence). Germline trimming cut 8 bases from V and 6 bases from J; bases unmatched to any gene: 0.

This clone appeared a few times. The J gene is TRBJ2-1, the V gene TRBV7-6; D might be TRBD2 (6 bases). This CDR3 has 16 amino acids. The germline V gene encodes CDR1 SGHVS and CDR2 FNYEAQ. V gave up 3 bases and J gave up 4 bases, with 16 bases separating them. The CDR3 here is CASSLIRGTEYNEQFF. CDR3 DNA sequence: TGTGCCAGCAGCTTGATTCGGGGGACGGAATACAATGAGCAGTTCTTC.

The CDR3 protein is CASSLDGRWSEQFF. The DNA for the CDR3 is TGTGCCAGCAGCTTGGACGGGAGGTGGAGTGAGCAGTTCTTC. The V call is TRBV7-2, the J call TRBJ2-1, with 7 positions matching TRBD2. This CDR3 has 14 residues. Losses at the gene ends were 3 bases for V and 9 bases for J; bases not matched to a gene: 8. CDR1 and CDR2 (germline): SGHTA, FQGNSA.

The CDR3, as DNA: TGTGCCAGCAGTGACAGACCCGGCGACACCATATATTTT. It encodes CASSDRPGDTIYF. This chain uses TRBV19 with TRBJ1-3, with TRBD1 as a possible D gene (5 bases). This CDR3 spans 13 amino acids. Germline CDR1 reads LNHDA; CDR2 reads SQIVND (reference sequence). Deletions cut 9 bases from V and 8 bases from J, with 17 bases between.

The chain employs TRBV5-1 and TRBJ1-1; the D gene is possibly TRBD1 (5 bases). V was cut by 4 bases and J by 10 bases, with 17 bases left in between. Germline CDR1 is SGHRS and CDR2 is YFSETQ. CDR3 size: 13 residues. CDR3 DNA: TGCGCCAGCAGCCTGGGGGACTCCTGGGGAGCTTTCTTT. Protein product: CASSLGDSWGAFF.

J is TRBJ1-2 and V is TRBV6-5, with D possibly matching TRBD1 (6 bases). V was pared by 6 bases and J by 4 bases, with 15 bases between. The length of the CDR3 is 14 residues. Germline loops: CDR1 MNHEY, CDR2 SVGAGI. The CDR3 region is CASSQRQAFYGYTF. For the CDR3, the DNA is TGTGCCAGCAGCCAAAGACAGGCTTTCTATGGCTACACCTTC.

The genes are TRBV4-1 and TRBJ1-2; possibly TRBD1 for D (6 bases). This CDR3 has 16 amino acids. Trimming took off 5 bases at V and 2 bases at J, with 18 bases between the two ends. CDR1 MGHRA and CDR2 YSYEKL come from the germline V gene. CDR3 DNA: TGCGCCAGCAGCATAGACGGCCAGGGGCGGAACTATGGCTACACCTTC. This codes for CASSIDGQGRNYGYTF.

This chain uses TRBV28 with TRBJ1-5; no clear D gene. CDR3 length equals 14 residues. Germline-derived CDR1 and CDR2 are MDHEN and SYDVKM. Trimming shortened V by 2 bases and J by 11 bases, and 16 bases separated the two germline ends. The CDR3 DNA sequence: TGTGCCAGCAGTTTACCGGAGTTATCCGGGACCCAGCATTTT. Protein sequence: CASSLPELSGTQHF.

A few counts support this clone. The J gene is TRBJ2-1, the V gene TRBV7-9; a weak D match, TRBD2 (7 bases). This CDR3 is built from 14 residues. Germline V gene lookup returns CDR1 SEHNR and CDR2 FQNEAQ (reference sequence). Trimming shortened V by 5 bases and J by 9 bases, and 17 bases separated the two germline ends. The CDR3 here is CASSQVGGAGEQFF. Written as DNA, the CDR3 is TGTGCCAGCAGCCAGGTTGGGGGGGCCGGTGAGCAGTTCTTC.

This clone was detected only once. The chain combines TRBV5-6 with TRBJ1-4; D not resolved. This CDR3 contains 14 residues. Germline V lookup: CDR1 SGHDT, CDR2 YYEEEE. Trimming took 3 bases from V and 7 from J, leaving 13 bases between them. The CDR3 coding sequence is TGTGCCAGCAGCTCTTGGGGAGTTGTTGAAAAACTGTTTTTT. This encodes CASSSWGVVEKLFF.

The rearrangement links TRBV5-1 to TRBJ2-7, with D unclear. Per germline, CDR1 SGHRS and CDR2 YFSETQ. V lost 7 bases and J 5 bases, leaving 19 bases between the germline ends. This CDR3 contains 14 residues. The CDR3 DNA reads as TGCGCCAGCCGCATCGCTACCGCCTTCGACGAGCAGTACTTC. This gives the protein CASRIATAFDEQYF.

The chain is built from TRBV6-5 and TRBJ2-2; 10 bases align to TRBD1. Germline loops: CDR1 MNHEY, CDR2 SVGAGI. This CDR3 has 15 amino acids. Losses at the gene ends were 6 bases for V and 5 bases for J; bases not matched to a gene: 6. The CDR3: CASRAGTGETGELFF. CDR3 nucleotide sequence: TGTGCCAGCAGGGCCGGGACAGGGGAAACCGGGGAGCTGTTTTTT.

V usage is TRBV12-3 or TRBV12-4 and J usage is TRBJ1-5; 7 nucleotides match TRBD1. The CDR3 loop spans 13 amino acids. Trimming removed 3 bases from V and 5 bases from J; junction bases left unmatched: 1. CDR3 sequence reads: CASSFDRDQPQHF. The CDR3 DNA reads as TGTGCCAGCAGTTTTGACAGGGATCAGCCCCAGCATTTT.

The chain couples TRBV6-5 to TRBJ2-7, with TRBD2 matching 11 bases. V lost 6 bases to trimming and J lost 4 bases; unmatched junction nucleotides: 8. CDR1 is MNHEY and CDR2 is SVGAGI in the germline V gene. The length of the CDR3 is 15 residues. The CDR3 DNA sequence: TGTGCCAGCAGCGTTAGCGGGGGGGCTTTTTACGAGCAGTACTTC. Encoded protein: CASSVSGGAFYEQYF.

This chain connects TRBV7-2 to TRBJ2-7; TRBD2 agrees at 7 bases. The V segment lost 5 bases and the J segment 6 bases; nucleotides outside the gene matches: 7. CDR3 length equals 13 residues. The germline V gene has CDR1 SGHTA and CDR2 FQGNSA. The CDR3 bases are TGTGCCAGCAGCCCCCGGACTAGAGGCGAGCAGTACTTC. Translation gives CASSPRTRGEQYF.

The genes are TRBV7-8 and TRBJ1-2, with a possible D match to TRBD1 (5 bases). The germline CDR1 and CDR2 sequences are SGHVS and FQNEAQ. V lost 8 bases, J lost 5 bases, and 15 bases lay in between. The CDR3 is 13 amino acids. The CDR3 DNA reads TGTGCCAGCGGCGGGGCAGGGCCGTATGGCTACACCTTC. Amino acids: CASGGAGPYGYTF. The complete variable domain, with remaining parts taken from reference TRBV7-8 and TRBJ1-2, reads GAGVSQSPRYKVAKRGQDVALRCDPISGHVSLFWYQQALGQGPEFLTYFQNEAQLDKSGLPSDRFFAERPEGSVSTLKIQRTQQEDSAVYLCASGGAGPYGYTFGSGTRLTVV.

The CDR3 loop reads CAISDPGQGLNTIYF. The CDR3 nucleotides are TGTGCCATCAGTGATCCGGGACAGGGTTTGAACACCATATATTTT. The chain recombines TRBV10-3 with TRBJ1-3, with TRBD1 identical over 9 bases. V dropped 3 bases and J dropped 7; count of bases not matched to a gene: 7. This CDR3 is 15 amino acids long. Germline V gives CDR1 ENHRY, CDR2 SYGVKD.

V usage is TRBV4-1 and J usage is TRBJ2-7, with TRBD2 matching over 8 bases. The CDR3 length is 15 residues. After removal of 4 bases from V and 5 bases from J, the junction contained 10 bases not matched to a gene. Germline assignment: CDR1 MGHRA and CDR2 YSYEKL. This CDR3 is CASSPSSGTRDEQYF. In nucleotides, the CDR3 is TGCGCCAGCAGCCCCTCCTCCGGGACTAGGGACGAGCAGTACTTC.

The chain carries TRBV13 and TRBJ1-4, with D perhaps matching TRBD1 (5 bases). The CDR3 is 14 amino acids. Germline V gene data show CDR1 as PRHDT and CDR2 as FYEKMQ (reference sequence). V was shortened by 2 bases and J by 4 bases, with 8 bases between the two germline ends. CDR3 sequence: CASSLRGVNEKLFF. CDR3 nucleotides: TGTGCCAGCAGCTTACGGGGGGTTAATGAAAAACTGTTTTTT.